The T cell receptor (beta chain) under discussion was sequenced for a study of CD8 T cells in Susac syndrome. An amount of RNA that ranged from roughly 0.5 to 1 ug was reverse transcribed with random hexamers. TCRdb reprocessed the immunoSEQ multiplex PCR reads via MiXCR and lists one record per CDR3 protein. In the table there are about 400,000 distinct CDR3 sequences, more than 80% of which are singletons. TCR beta from blood CD8+ and CD4+ T cells was sequenced. Included as multiple sclerosis controls were treatment-naive patients who had stable or active relapsing-remitting disease. TEMRA cells were FACS-enriched, while CD8+ and CD4+ T cells were negatively isolated. The V and J ends lost 4 bases and 3 bases respectively, with 13 bases between them. The CDR3 sequence is 14 residues long. Germline-derived CDR1 and CDR2 are SGHRS and YFSETQ.

The chain uses TRBV5-1 and TRBJ2-5, with D uncertain. The receptor was derived from a human donor with multiple sclerosis. The sequencing sample was made of CD8+ T cells from PBMCs. The CDR3 is CASSPGTWEETQYF. Here the CDR3 DNA reads TGCGCCAGCAGCCCCGGAACGTGGGAAGAGACCCAGTACTTC.